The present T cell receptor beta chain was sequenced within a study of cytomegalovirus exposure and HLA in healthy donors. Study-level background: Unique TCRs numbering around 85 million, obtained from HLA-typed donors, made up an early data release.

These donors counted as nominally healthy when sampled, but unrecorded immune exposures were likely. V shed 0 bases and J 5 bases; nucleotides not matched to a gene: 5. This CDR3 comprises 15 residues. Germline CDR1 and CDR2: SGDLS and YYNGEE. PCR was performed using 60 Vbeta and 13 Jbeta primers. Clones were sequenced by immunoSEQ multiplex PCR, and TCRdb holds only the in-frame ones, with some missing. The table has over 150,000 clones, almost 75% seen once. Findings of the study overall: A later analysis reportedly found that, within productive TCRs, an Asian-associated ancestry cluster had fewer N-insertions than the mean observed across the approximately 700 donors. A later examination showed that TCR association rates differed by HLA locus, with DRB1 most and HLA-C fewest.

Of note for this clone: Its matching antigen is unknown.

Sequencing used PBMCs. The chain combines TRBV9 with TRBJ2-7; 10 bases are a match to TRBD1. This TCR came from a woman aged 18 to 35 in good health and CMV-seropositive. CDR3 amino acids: CASSVVGTGVHEQYF. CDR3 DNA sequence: TGTGCCAGCAGCGTAGTTGGGACAGGGGTCCACGAGCAGTACTTC.